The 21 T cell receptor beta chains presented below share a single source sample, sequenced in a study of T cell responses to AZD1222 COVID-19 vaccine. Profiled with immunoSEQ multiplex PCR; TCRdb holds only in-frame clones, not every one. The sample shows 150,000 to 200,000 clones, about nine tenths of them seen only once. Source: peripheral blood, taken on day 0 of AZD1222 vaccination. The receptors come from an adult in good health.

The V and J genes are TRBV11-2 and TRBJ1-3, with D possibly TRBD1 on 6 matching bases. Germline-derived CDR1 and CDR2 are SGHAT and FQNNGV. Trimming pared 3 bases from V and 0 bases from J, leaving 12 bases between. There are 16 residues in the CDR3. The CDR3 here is CASSFGQHFSGNTIYF. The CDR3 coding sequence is TGTGCCAGCAGCTTTGGACAGCATTTCTCTGGAAACACCATATATTTT.

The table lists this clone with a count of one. The CDR3 reads CASSETGEQFF. CDR3 DNA: TGTGCCAGCAGCGAGACGGGTGAGCAGTTCTTC. The J gene is TRBJ2-1, the V gene TRBV9, with D unresolved. Germline-derived CDR1 and CDR2 are SGDLS and YYNGEE. With 3 bases removed from V and 9 bases from J, the gap between germline ends came to 7 bases. The CDR3 runs 11 residues.

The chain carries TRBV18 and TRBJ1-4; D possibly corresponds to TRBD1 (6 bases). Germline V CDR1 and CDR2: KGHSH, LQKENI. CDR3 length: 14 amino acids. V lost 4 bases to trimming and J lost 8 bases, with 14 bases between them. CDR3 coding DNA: TGTGCCAGCTCACAAAAGACAGGCCGCGAAAAACTGTTTTTT. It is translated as CASSQKTGREKLFF.

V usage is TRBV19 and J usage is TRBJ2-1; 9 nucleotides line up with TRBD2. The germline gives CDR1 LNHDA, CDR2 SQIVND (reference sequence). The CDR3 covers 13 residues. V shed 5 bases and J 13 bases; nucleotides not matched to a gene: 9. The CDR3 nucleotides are TGTGCCAGTAGTTTAAGGACTAGCGACGGTCAGTTCTTC. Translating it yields CASSLRTSDGQFF.

CDR3 sequence (DNA): TGTGCCTGGATCCGGGACTCCACCCACAATGAGCAGTTCTTC. The encoded protein is CAWIRDSTHNEQFF. This rearrangement joins TRBV30 to TRBJ2-1, with TRBD2 as a possible D gene (6 bases). The V and J ends lost 4 bases and 5 bases respectively, with 15 bases between them. Germline loops: CDR1 GTSNPN, CDR2 SVGIG (reference sequence). This CDR3 has 14 amino acids.

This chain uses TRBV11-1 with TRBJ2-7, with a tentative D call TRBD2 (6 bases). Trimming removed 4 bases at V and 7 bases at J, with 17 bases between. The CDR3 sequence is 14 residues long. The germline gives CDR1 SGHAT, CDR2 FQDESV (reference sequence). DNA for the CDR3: TGTGCCAGCAGCTGGAGCAGACTAGAGTCAGAGCAGTACTTC. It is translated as CASSWSRLESEQYF.

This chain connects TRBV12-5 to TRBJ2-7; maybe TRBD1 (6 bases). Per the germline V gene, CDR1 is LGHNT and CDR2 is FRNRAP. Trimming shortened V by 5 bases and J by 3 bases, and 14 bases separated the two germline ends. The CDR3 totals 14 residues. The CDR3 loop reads CASGPGHTNYEQYF. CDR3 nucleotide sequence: TGTGCTAGTGGTCCGGGACATACCAACTACGAGCAGTACTTC.

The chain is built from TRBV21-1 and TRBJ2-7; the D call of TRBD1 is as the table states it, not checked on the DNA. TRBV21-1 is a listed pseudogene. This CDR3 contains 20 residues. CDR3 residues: CASSKGDSVIEDDPLYEQYF. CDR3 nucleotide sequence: TGTGCCAGCAGCAAAGGGGACAGCGTAATTGAAGACGATCCCCTATACGAGCAGTACTTC.

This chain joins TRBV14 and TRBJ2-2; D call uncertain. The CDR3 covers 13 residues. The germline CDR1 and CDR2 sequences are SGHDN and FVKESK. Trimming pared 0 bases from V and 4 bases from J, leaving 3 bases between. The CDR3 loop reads CASSQDLTGELFF. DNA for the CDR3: TGTGCCAGCAGCCAAGACCTCACCGGGGAGCTGTTTTTT.

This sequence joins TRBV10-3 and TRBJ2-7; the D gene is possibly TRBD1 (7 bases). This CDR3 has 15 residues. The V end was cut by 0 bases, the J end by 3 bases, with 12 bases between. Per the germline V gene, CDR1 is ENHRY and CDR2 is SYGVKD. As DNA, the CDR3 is TGTGCCATCAGTGAGTCAAGCCAGGGGGGCTACGAGCAGTACTTC. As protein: CAISESSQGGYEQYF.

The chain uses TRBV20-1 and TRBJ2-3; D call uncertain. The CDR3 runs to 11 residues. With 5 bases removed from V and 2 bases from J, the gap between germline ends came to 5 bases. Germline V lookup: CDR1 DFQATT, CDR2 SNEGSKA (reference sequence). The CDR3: CSASTTDTQYF. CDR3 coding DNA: TGCAGTGCTTCCACCACAGATACGCAGTATTTT.

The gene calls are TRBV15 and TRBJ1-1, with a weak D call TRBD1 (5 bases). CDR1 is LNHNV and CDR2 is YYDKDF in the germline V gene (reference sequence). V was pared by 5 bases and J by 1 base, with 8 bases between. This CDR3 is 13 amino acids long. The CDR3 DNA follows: TGTGCCACCAGCCGACAGCAGAACACTGAAGCTTTCTTT. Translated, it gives CATSRQQNTEAFF.

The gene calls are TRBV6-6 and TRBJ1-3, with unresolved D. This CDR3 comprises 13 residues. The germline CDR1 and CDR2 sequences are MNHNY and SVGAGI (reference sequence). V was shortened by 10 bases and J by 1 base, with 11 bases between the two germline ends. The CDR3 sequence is CATQEKSGNTIYF. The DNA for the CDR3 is TGTGCCACCCAGGAAAAATCTGGAAACACCATATATTTT.

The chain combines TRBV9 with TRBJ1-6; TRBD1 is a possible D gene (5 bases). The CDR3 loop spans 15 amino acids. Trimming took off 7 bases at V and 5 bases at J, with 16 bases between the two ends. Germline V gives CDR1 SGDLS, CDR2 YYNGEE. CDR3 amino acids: CASGVTDSNNSPLHF. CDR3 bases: TGTGCCAGCGGTGTGACAGATAGTAATAATTCACCCCTCCACTTT.

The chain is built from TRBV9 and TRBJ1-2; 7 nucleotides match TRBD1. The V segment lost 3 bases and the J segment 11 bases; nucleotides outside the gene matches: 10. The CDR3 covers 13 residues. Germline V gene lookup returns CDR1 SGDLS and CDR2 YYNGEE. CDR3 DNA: TGTGCCAGCAGCGCCCTTACGGACAGGTTTTACACCTTC. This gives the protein CASSALTDRFYTF.

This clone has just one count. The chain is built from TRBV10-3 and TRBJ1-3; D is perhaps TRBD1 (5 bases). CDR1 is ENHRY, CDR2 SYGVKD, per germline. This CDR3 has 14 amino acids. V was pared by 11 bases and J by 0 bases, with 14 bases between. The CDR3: CALRGSFSGNTIYF. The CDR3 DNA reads TGTGCCCTACGGGGCAGTTTCTCTGGAAACACCATATATTTT.

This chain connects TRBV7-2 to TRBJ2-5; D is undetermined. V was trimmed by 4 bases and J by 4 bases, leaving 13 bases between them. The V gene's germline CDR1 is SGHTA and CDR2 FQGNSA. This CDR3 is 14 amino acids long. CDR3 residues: CASSSAPGLETQYF. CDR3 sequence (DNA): TGTGCCAGCAGCTCGGCCCCGGGTTTAGAGACCCAGTACTTC.

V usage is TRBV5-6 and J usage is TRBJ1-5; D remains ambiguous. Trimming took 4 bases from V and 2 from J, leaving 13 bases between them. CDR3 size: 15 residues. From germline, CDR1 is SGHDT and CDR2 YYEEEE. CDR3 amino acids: CASSIRTGGNQPQHF. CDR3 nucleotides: TGTGCCAGCAGCATCAGGACGGGTGGCAATCAGCCCCAGCATTTT.

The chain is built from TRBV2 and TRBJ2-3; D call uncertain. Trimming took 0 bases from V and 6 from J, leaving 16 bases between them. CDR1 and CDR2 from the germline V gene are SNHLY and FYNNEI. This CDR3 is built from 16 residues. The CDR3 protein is CASSEALRTAGDTQYF. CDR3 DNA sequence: TGTGCCAGCAGTGAAGCGCTTCGAACCGCCGGTGATACGCAGTATTTT.

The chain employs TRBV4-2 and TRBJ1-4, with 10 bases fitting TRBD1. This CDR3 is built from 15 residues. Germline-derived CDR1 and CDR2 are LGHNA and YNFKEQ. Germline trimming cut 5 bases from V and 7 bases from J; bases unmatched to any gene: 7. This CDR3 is CASSGTGEGTEKLFF. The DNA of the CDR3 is TGTGCCAGCAGCGGGACAGGGGAGGGTACTGAAAAACTGTTTTTT.

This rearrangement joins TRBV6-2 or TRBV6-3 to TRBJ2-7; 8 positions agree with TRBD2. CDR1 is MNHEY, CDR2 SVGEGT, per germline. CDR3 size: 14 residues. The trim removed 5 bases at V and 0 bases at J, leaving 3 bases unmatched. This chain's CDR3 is CASSGLARSYEQYF. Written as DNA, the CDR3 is TGTGCCAGCAGTGGACTAGCCCGCTCCTACGAGCAGTACTTC.